Below are 16 T cell receptor beta chains sequenced from a single sample in a study of naive and memory T cell subsets. Four PCR rounds used nested alpha and beta constant region primers plus the SP2 primer. Using its own MiXCR run on the 5' RACE reads, TCRdb lists one record per CDR3 protein. The table has 55,000 to 70,000 distinct CDR3 sequences, about 7.2% seen once. An oligonucleotide containing a UMI was ligated to the 3' end of TCR cDNA. These TCRs come from a male donor in good health.

This clonotype was detected only a few times. The gene calls are TRBV5-1 and TRBJ2-7; 9 bases match TRBD1. The trim removed 4 bases at V and 7 bases at J, leaving 9 bases unmatched. Germline V CDR1 and CDR2: SGHRS, YFSETQ. The CDR3 has 14 amino acids. The CDR3 sequence: CASSVGTGMGEQYF. The CDR3 DNA is TGCGCCAGCAGCGTCGGGACAGGGATGGGGGAGCAGTACTTC. The variable domain in full, completed from reference TRBV5-1 and TRBJ2-7, reads KAGVTQTPRYLIKTRGQQVTLSCSPISGHRSVSWYQQTPGQGLQFLFEYFSETQRNKGNFPGRFSGRQFSNSRSEMNVSTLELGDSALYLCASSVGTGMGEQYFGPGTRLTVT.

This clonotype was detected a few times. V and J are TRBV6-6 and TRBJ2-5, with 7 bases matching TRBD1. Germline lookup yields CDR1 MNHNY and CDR2 SVGAGI (reference sequence). J gave up 1 base and V 2 bases, and 4 bases lay outside the gene matches. The CDR3 sequence is 15 residues long. Written as DNA, the CDR3 is TGTGCCAGCAGTTACCCGAACAGGGGCCAAGAGACCCAGTACTTC. It specifies CASSYPNRGQETQYF.

Only a few counts were recorded for this clonotype. The V and J genes are TRBV20-1 and TRBJ1-4; the D is unclear. The CDR3 is 15 amino acids. The germline CDR1 and CDR2 sequences are DFQATT and SNEGSKA (reference sequence). Trimming took off 2 bases at V and 0 bases at J, with 10 bases between the two ends. This CDR3 reads CSARLVGATNEKLFF. The CDR3 DNA sequence: TGCAGTGCTAGACTCGTCGGGGCAACTAATGAAAAACTGTTTTTT.

This clonotype was counted ten times or more. This chain links TRBV14 with TRBJ2-3; D unresolved. The CDR3 covers 16 residues. V was clipped by 5 bases and J by 2 bases, with 17 bases between them. The V gene's germline CDR1 is SGHDN and CDR2 FVKESK. The CDR3 loop is CASSYRPIRTTDTQYF. The CDR3 region has the DNA TGTGCCAGCAGCTACCGACCGATCAGGACCACAGATACGCAGTATTTT.

This clonotype has only a few counts. This sequence joins TRBV7-2 and TRBJ2-7; TRBD2 matches 11 bases. Germline assignment: CDR1 SGHTA and CDR2 FQGNSA. The CDR3 is 14 residues long. The V gene end was trimmed by 7 bases and the J gene end by 3 bases; junction bases not matched to a gene: 5. In DNA, the CDR3 is TGTGCCAGCACCCGAGGGACTAGCGGCTACGAGCAGTACTTC. This encodes CASTRGTSGYEQYF.

The V call is TRBV27, the J call TRBJ2-5; D unresolved. The CDR3 is 13 residues long. In germline, CDR1 is MNHEY, CDR2 SMNVEV (reference sequence). The V end was cut by 4 bases, the J end by 1 base, with 7 bases between. The CDR3 nucleotides are TGTGCCAGCAGTTCCCTGGGCCAAGAGACCCAGTACTTC. Its protein product is CASSSLGQETQYF.

This clonotype was observed a handful of times. CDR3 sequence (DNA): TGTGCCAGCAGTACTGACGCGGGAGGGGCCAACGTCCTGACTTTC. Translation: CASSTDAGGANVLTF. The chain carries TRBV12-3 or TRBV12-4 and TRBJ2-6; possible D gene TRBD2, 6 bases. The CDR3 is 15 amino acids. V lost 5 bases and J lost 4, with 12 bases in between.

Remarks on this clonotype: This may stem from a read error, because a much larger clone lies one nucleotide away. The gene calls are TRBV29-1 and TRBJ2-1; maybe TRBD1 (5 bases). The germline gives CDR1 SQVTM, CDR2 ANQGSEA. This CDR3 region has 15 residues. In nucleotides, the CDR3 is TGCAGCGTTGATGACGGCAGGGCATCCTACAATGGGCAGTTCTTC. Its protein is CSVDDGRASYNGQFF.

This clonotype was detected many times. This chain connects TRBV7-9 to TRBJ2-3; a possible D gene is TRBD2 (6 bases). Trimming removed 5 bases at V and 0 bases at J, with 15 bases between. This CDR3 has 16 residues. Germline CDR1 reads SEHNR; CDR2 reads FQNEAQ (reference sequence). The CDR3 DNA reads as TGTGCCAGCAGCCCCCGCTCGGGGACTAGCACAGATACGCAGTATTTT. Residues: CASSPRSGTSTDTQYF.

A few counts support this clonotype. This chain uses TRBV29-1 with TRBJ2-3; D remains unclear. This CDR3 region has 12 residues. Germline assignment: CDR1 SQVTM and CDR2 ANQGSEA. With 3 bases removed from V and 3 bases from J, the gap between germline ends came to 7 bases. This CDR3 is CSVDALTDTQYF. In DNA, the CDR3 is TGCAGCGTTGACGCCTTAACAGATACGCAGTATTTT.

This clonotype occurred many times. The chain has TRBV6-1 and TRBJ2-2; D remains unclear. V was pared by 4 bases and J by 6 bases, with 21 bases between. Germline CDR1 MNHNS, CDR2 SASEGT. The CDR3 has 17 amino acids. The CDR3 coding sequence is TGTGCCAGCAGTGCGCGGCAGACGCTTTCCCATGCCGGGGAGCTGTTTTTT. Amino acid sequence: CASSARQTLSHAGELFF.

The rearrangement joins TRBV27 to TRBJ1-5; D not resolved. The germline V and J ends were trimmed by 5 bases and 0 bases, with 8 bases remaining between them. CDR3 length equals 14 residues. Germline V CDR1 and CDR2: MNHEY, SMNVEV (reference sequence). The CDR3 region has the DNA TGTGCCAGCAGTCTGAGAGGTAGCAATCAGCCCCAGCATTTT. It codes for CASSLRGSNQPQHF.

This clonotype has ten or more counts. This chain joins TRBV7-9 and TRBJ2-3; no definite D call. The V gene lost 5 bases and the J gene lost 4 bases, with 7 bases spanning the gap. The CDR3 contains 12 residues. Germline-derived CDR1 and CDR2 are SEHNR and FQNEAQ (reference sequence). CDR3 residues: CASSLEADTQYF. The CDR3 bases are TGTGCCAGCAGCCTAGAGGCAGATACGCAGTATTTT.

This clonotype was observed at least ten times. The gene calls are TRBV7-9 and TRBJ2-7; 8 bases line up with TRBD1. This CDR3 is 14 amino acids long. V gave up 5 bases and J gave up 1 base; unmatched junction bases: 4. Germline loops: CDR1 SEHNR, CDR2 FQNEAQ (reference sequence). In nucleotides, the CDR3 is TGTGCCAGCAGCCCCCGGGACAGGTCCTACGAGCAGTACTTC. Residues: CASSPRDRSYEQYF.

This clonotype was recorded at least ten times. V usage is TRBV29-1 and J usage is TRBJ1-3; D may be TRBD1 (5 bases). The V gene's germline CDR1 is SQVTM and CDR2 ANQGSEA. V shed 3 bases and J shed 4 bases, with 13 bases lying between them. The CDR3 runs 14 residues. The CDR3 DNA reads TGCAGCGTTGACGGGGGTAGTACGGGAAACACCATATATTTT. Its protein is CSVDGGSTGNTIYF.

Details on this clonotype: A much larger clone differs by one base, so this may be a read error. This chain joins TRBV6-6 and TRBJ1-5; no clear D gene. The CDR3 is made up of 14 amino acids. Germline V gives CDR1 MNHNY, CDR2 SVGAGI (reference sequence). Trimming stripped 5 bases from V and 7 bases from J, with 15 bases between. CDR3 DNA: TGTGCCAGCAGTCAACCTTCGGAGGGACAGCCCCAGCATTTT. As protein: CASSQPSEGQPQHF.